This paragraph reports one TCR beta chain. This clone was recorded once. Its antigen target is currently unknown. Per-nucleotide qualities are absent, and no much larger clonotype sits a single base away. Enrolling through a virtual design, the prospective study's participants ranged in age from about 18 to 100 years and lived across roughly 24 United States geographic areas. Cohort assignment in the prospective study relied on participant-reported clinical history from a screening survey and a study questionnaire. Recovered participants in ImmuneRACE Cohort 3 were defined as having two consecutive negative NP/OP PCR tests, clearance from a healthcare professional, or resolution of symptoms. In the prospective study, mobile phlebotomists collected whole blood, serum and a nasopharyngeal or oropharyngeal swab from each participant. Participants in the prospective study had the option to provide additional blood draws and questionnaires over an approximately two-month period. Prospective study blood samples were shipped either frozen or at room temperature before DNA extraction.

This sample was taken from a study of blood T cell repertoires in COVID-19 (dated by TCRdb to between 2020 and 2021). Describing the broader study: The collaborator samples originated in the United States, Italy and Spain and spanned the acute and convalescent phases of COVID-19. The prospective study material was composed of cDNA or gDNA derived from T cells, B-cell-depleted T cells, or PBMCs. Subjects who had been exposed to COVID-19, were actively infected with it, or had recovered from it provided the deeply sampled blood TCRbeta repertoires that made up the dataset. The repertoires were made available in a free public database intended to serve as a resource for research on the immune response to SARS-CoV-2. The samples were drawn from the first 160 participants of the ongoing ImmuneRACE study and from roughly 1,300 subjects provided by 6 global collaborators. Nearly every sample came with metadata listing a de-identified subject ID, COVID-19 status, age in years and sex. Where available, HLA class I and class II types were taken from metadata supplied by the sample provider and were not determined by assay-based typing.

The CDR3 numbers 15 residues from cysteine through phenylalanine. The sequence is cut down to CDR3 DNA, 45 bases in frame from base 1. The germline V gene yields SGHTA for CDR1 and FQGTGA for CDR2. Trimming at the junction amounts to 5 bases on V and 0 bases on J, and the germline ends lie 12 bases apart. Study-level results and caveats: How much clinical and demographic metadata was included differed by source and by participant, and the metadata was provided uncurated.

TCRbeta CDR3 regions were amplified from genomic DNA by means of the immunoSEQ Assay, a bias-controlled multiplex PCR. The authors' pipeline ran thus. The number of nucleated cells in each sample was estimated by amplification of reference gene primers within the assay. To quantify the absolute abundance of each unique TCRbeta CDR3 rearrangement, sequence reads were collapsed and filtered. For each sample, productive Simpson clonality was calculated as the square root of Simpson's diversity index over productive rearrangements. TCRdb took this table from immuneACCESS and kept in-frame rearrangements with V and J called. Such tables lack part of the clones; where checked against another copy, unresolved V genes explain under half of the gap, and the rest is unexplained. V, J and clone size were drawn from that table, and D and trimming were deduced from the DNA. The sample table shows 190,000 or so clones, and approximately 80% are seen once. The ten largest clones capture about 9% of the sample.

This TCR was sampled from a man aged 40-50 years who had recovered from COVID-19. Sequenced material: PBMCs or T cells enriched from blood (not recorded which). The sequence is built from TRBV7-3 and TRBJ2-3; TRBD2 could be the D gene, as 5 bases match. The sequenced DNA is TGTGCCAGCAGCCTCATGGGAGCTAGCACAGATACGCAGTATTTT. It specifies CASSLMGASTDTQYF.